This T cell receptor (beta chain) was captured by sequencing in a study of blood T cell repertoires in COVID-19. Study as a whole: The United States, Italy and Spain provided the acute and convalescent COVID-19 samples.

Here immunoSEQ multiplex PCR was the method, and the copy in TCRdb shows in-frame clones only, minus some. The table includes 350,000 or so clones, around 85% detected once. The length of the CDR3 is 15 residues. Germline-derived CDR1 and CDR2 are SGHTA and FQGNSA. V shed 5 bases and J 9 bases; nucleotides not matched to a gene: 12. The chain combines TRBV7-2 with TRBJ1-5; 8 nucleotides match TRBD1. The source is a woman between 40 and 55 years old with acute COVID-19. The sample was PBMCs or T cells enriched from blood (not recorded which). The CDR3 loop is CASSPGGLSNLPQHF. The CDR3 nucleotides are TGTGCCAGCAGCCCAGGGGGCCTAAGCAATTTGCCCCAGCATTTT.